This T cell receptor beta chain was profiled in a study of a mutant IDH1 vaccine in newly diagnosed glioma. Whole-study context: Those enrolled had earlier been treated with radiotherapy, temozolomide, or both, mostly both.

This CDR3 has 20 residues. CDR1 is MNHNS and CDR2 is SASEGT in the germline V gene. Trimming removed 4 bases from V and 1 base from J; junction bases left unmatched: 12. Clones were read by immunoSEQ multiplex PCR, and TCRdb kept only the in-frame ones, dropping some. The sample lists about 62,000 clones, roughly four fifths occurring once. As for time point: week 47, end of study. With topical imiquimod, each dose of the vaccine consisted of 300 ug of mutant IDH1 20-mer peptide. With regard to this clone: Its specificity is not known.

This receptor was obtained from a man aged 30 to 39 with glioma. The V gene is TRBV6-1, the J gene TRBJ2-2; 13 bases match TRBD2. Specimen: PBMCs, collected from a glioma patient whose treatment included an IDH1 peptide vaccine. CDR3 DNA sequence: TGTGCCAGCAGTGTCCCCATACCGGGACTAGCGGGGATGAACACCGGGGAGCTGTTTTTT. Protein sequence: CASSVPIPGLAGMNTGELFF.